Sequencing of this TCR beta chain was carried out in a study of shared T cell receptors in the human thymus. Only in-frame clones appear in the TCRdb table, and some are missing; sequencing was by immunoSEQ multiplex PCR. This repertoire shows over 450,000 clones, about 84% found once; its top ten account for roughly 0.013%. This CDR3 has 16 residues. Unmatched junction bases numbered 14, after V lost 4 bases and J lost 3 bases. Looked up from germline, CDR1 is SQVTM and CDR2 is ANQGSEA. Separately, the same data were catalogued under a study of human thymus T cells. As that report states: It was healthy Finnish infants having corrective surgery for congenital heart defects who were the donors. Resections from corrective heart surgery provided thymus tissue. Gene usage (both V and J) appeared biased in thymic and blood repertoires. Related reports documented highly overlapping thymic repertoires among unrelated individuals.

Sequenced: thymocytes. This receptor was identified in a boy under three years old with a congenital heart defect. This chain connects TRBV29-1 to TRBJ2-7, with 8 bases identical to TRBD1. The CDR3 DNA is TGCAGCGTTGTCGCCAGGGGGCATGGGTCGTTCTACGAGCAGTACTTC. Translation gives CSVVARGHGSFYEQYF.